This TCR beta chain was sequenced during a study of spatial heterogeneity in lung cancer (dated by TCRdb to the late 2010s). Regarding the study in general: Beta-chain transcripts were consistently detected in greater numbers than alpha-chain transcripts, which likely reflects a higher abundance of beta-chain transcripts. In the raw uncorrected reads, each unique combination of TCR and UMI appeared more than ten times on average. The study quantitatively compared TCR alpha and beta repertoires across multiple tumor regions, matched nontumor lung and blood in non-small cell lung cancer. The study linked features of the TCR repertoire to counts of nonsynonymous mutations, which were determined by whole-exome sequencing of tumor tissue. Both alpha and beta chains were TCR-sequenced in around 220 tumor regions, about 69 matched nontumor lung samples and around 54 PBMC samples obtained at surgery. Study-wide conclusions, independent of this receptor: Additional single-cell paired TCR alpha and beta sequencing was considered necessary to confirm, at a functional level, the hypothesis that regional TCRs recognize regional mutations. Ubiquitous expanded tumor TCRs showed up in blood more often at tumor resection than at routine follow-up.

In light of the paper, this sample's time point label describes: sample taken at primary tumor resection. TCR sequencing used whole RNA extracted from tumor and nontumor lung tissue, or from cryopreserved PBMC samples, without cell sorting. Donors were 65 to 85 patients with early-stage, untreated non-small cell lung cancer from the lung TRACERx cohort. Only patients with enough RNA available from two or more tumor regions were chosen for TCR sequencing. In regard to this clonotype: Its target antigen remains unknown. There are no base qualities to consult, and no much larger clone falls within one base. This beta chain came through as a stray read in a library set up for alpha chains, and its size says little.

The library was obtained by 5' RACE. The listed sequencing device is NextSeq 500. To allow correction of PCR and sequencing errors, the TCR library protocol tagged every TCR cDNA molecule with a unique molecular identifier. The original methods were these. TCR identification, UMI-based error correction and CDR3 extraction were performed with Decombinator tools. Expanded TCRs were defined as those above a frequency of 2 per 1,000, corresponding to the top 1% of the tumor frequency distribution. Renyi diversity was calculated using the R vegan package after each repertoire was subsampled 100 times to 5,000 TCRs. CDR3 similarity networks were built from amino acid triplet string-kernel similarity, connecting CDR3s with pairwise similarity above 0.82. The raw public data were reprocessed by TCRdb itself: fastp quality trimming at Q25, MiXCR clonotype calling, in-frame beta chains only. Rows with one shared CDR3 protein collapse into an entry with the most common genes and DNA. The V and J calls here are based on TCRdb, not the publication. This sample gives approximately 11,000 distinct CDR3 sequences in total; about 3.7% of them show up just once. 40% to 60% of the sample belongs to the ten largest clones.

The CDR3 holds 14 amino acids from the cysteine to the phenylalanine. Solely the CDR3 DNA is kept, with 42 bases framed from the first base. Relative to germline, V is missing 4 bases and J is missing 3 bases, with 3 bases of the junction outside any gene match. The CDR1 and CDR2 encoded by the germline V gene are SGHRS and YFSETQ. This clonotype originated in a female donor with early-stage non-small cell lung cancer. The chain was built from TRBV5-1 and TRBJ2-3; 9 bases in the junction line up with TRBD1. Sequenced here: PBMCs, sampled at surgery. In nucleotide form, the sequence is TGCGCCAGCAGCCCTGGACAGGGGACAGATACGCAGTATTTT. Translated, this gives CASSPGQGTDTQYF.